The clone carrying this T cell receptor (beta chain) showed up just a few times. This specimen comes from a study of cytomegalovirus exposure and HLA in healthy donors. The study ran its PCR with 60 Vbeta and 13 Jbeta primers. The protocol was immunoSEQ multiplex PCR, while the TCRdb copy is restricted to in-frame clones and leaves out a portion. The data show 150,000 to 200,000 clones, 60% to 80% seen once. J lost 7 bases, V lost 3 bases, and 4 bases had no gene match. CDR1 and CDR2 (germline): SGDLS, YYNGEE. The CDR3 has 15 residues. This chain uses TRBV9 with TRBJ2-2, with TRBD2 matching 12 bases. Input material: PBMCs. The TCR sequence derives from a man aged 50 to 59 in good health and CMV-seropositive. CDR3 DNA sequence: TGTGCCAGCAGCGCTAGCGGGGGGGCGAGCGGGGAGCTGTTTTTT. Protein: CASSASGGASGELFF.